These T cell receptor beta chains were read from a single sample in a study of cytomegalovirus exposure and HLA in healthy donors. TCRdb keeps only in-frame clones here, not all; method: immunoSEQ multiplex PCR. The table lists about 94,000 clones, about 80% of them singletons. Sequencing was carried out using PBMCs. Receptors originate from a human donor in good health. Each CDR3 is given with its conserved first and last residue. The D gene is left open where the match is weak.

d_call v_call cdr3_aa
- TRBV2 CASSADRGNTIYF
TRBD1 TRBV18 CASSSGQGLNTEAFF
TRBD1 TRBV6-1 CASSDRQGNEKLFF
TRBD2 TRBV5-1 CASSLLAGGPSDTQYF
- TRBV10-3 CAISELGQPQHF
TRBD1 TRBV27 CASSSPDRALQETQYF
TRBD1 TRBV28 CASSDRGLQWANTEAFF
TRBD1 TRBV6-5 CASSLDRVRNEQYF
TRBD1 TRBV7-9 CASSQGQSSGNTIYF
TRBD1 TRBV9 CASSVGGDRALPLHF
TRBD2 TRBV6-6 CATGLAGVTDTQYF
TRBD2 TRBV7-8 CASSLGAAGGLDTQYF
TRBD2 TRBV6-4 CARQGLAWPGELFF
- TRBV18 CASSPTGNEQFF
- TRBV7-9 CAPGTQNTGELFF
TRBD2 TRBV5-4 CASSLGLGRGNYEQYF
TRBD1 TRBV23-1 CASSQSRQGQGETQYF
TRBD2 TRBV7-3 CASSLLASGTETQYF
TRBD1 TRBV9 CASSAYQGAGNTIYF
- TRBV9 CASSRDDRLEAFF
TRBD2 TRBV27 CASSSSPGTSGLAQYF
TRBD2 TRBV19 CASSKTSGGVYEQFF
TRBD2 TRBV9 CASSVAGGVQETQYF
TRBD1 TRBV5-6 CASSGQGETQYF
TRBD1 TRBV11-1 CASSRDRGIFEQYF
TRBD1 TRBV4-2 CASSLPGGRVTEAFF
- TRBV4-1 CASSLSGTDTQYF
TRBD1 TRBV19 CASSIEDRVRNQPQHF
- TRBV12-5 CASGLTGRFGTQYF
TRBD2 TRBV29-1 CSVEGEAGSVSSYNEQFF
- TRBV27 CASRDSGINTEAFF
TRBD1 TRBV2 CANSPRQGSPGANVLTF
- TRBV19 CASSSGPYEQYF
- TRBV30 CACNWDNEQYF
- TRBV9 CASSVQDSGSGNTIYF
- TRBV5-1 CASSPRDTAYGYTF
TRBD2 TRBV12-5 CASGLGLAAYNEQFF
- TRBV12-5 CASGLTGTGYTF
- TRBV27 CASSFGQGSLYGYTF
TRBD2 TRBV9 CASSAPGRAGDNEQFF
TRBD2 TRBV30 CAWSVREREGRENEQYF
TRBD1 TRBV7-6 CASSSGTGPTYEQYF
- TRBV5-1 CASCDDNPSTDTQYF
- TRBV6-5 CASSSTGTGNYEQYF
TRBD1 TRBV12-5 CASGYGLGQGVRETQYF
TRBD1 TRBV5-1 CASSFGTGRVETEANYGYTF
- TRBV28 CASSSGQYYEQYF
TRBD2 TRBV19 CASLAGQGTGELFF
- TRBV2 CASSEALPRTGNQPQHF
TRBD1 TRBV6-4 CASSAWTGRDNEQFF